The rows below give T cell receptor beta chains drawn from one sample of a study of beta chain features in type 1 diabetes. Repertoires were generated with immunoSEQ multiplex PCR, while TCRdb's copy carries only in-frame clones and drops some. The sample has about 370,000 clones, 8.5% to 10% seen once. The sequencing input was central memory CD4+ T cells from blood. The receptors derive from a man aged 25 to 45 with type 1 diabetes. The CDR3 runs from the conserved cysteine through the conserved F or W. The order of the fields is V gene, D gene, J gene, clone size, CDR3 length, CDR3 protein, CDR3 DNA. The D gene is left open where the match is weak. Size is omitted from some rows. Given values are once, few, many or a class for expanded clones.

v_gene: TRBV6-1; d_gene: .; j_gene: TRBJ1-1; abundance: .; len: 11; CDR3aa: CASLPRTEAFF; CDR3nt: TGTGCCAGCCTCCCGCGGACTGAAGCTTTCTTT
v_gene: TRBV11-2; d_gene: .; j_gene: TRBJ2-1; abundance: .; len: 13; CDR3aa: CASSSYYENEQFF; CDR3nt: TGTGCCAGCAGCTCTTATTATGAGAATGAGCAGTTCTTC
v_gene: TRBV10-3; d_gene: .; j_gene: TRBJ2-3; abundance: few; len: 12; CDR3aa: CAISDGLDTQYF; CDR3nt: TGTGCCATCAGTGATGGACTAGATACGCAGTATTTT
v_gene: TRBV7-3; d_gene: .; j_gene: TRBJ2-7; abundance: .; len: 14; CDR3aa: CASSPNQRPYEQYF; CDR3nt: TGTGCCAGCAGCCCCAACCAGAGGCCCTACGAGCAGTACTTC
v_gene: TRBV5-1; d_gene: .; j_gene: TRBJ1-1; abundance: few; len: 14; CDR3aa: CASSFTQGNAEAFF; CDR3nt: TGCGCCAGCAGCTTCACTCAGGGAAACGCTGAAGCTTTCTTT
v_gene: TRBV28; d_gene: TRBD2; j_gene: TRBJ2-2; abundance: many; len: 16; CDR3aa: CASSFLGTSGTGELFF; CDR3nt: TGTGCCAGCAGTTTCCTCGGGACTAGCGGCACCGGGGAGCTGTTTTTT
v_gene: TRBV7-9; d_gene: .; j_gene: TRBJ1-2; abundance: many; len: 15; CDR3aa: CASSLSSTGIYGYTF; CDR3nt: TGTGCCAGCAGCTTATCGTCTACGGGGATCTATGGCTACACCTTC
v_gene: TRBV7-3; d_gene: .; j_gene: TRBJ2-5; abundance: once; len: 16; CDR3aa: CASSSVGQGGEETQYF; CDR3nt: TGTGCCAGCAGCTCCGTAGGACAGGGAGGGGAAGAGACCCAGTACTTC
v_gene: TRBV9; d_gene: TRBD2; j_gene: TRBJ2-1; abundance: few; len: 19; CDR3aa: CASSVPLGTSGSFNNEQFF; CDR3nt: TGTGCCAGCAGCGTACCCCTCGGGACTAGCGGGAGTTTCAACAATGAGCAGTTCTTC
v_gene: TRBV11-3; d_gene: TRBD1; j_gene: TRBJ2-4; abundance: few; len: 14; CDR3aa: CASSLAGQGNIQYF; CDR3nt: TGTGCCAGCAGCTTAGCGGGACAGGGGAACATTCAGTACTTC
v_gene: TRBV11-3; d_gene: .; j_gene: TRBJ2-5; abundance: .; len: 14; CDR3aa: CASSDSGAGETQYF; CDR3nt: TGTGCCAGCAGCGACTCGGGGGCAGGGGAGACCCAGTACTTC
v_gene: TRBV5-1; d_gene: TRBD1; j_gene: TRBJ1-3; abundance: few; len: 14; CDR3aa: CASGTGLSGNTIYF; CDR3nt: TGCGCCAGCGGGACAGGACTCTCTGGAAACACCATATATTTT
v_gene: TRBV6-4; d_gene: .; j_gene: TRBJ2-1; abundance: many; len: 13; CDR3aa: CASSDEGWGVRFF; CDR3nt: TGTGCCAGCAGTGATGAGGGATGGGGGGTGAGGTTCTTC
v_gene: TRBV7-6; d_gene: TRBD1; j_gene: TRBJ1-2; abundance: few; len: 16; CDR3aa: CASSPRTGVQVSGYTF; CDR3nt: TGTGCCAGCAGCCCCCGGACAGGTGTACAGGTATCAGGCTACACCTTC
v_gene: TRBV19; d_gene: .; j_gene: TRBJ2-1; abundance: few; len: 14; CDR3aa: CASRFESGNNEQFF; CDR3nt: TGTGCCAGTCGCTTTGAGTCTGGGAACAATGAGCAGTTCTTC
v_gene: TRBV6-6; d_gene: .; j_gene: TRBJ1-5; abundance: .; len: 13; CDR3aa: CASSALAYQPQHF; CDR3nt: TGTGCCAGCAGTGCTCTTGCGTATCAGCCCCAGCATTTT
v_gene: TRBV5-8; d_gene: .; j_gene: TRBJ1-5; abundance: .; len: 12; CDR3aa: CASSLFYQPQHF; CDR3nt: TGTGCCAGCAGCTTATTTTATCAGCCCCAGCATTTT
v_gene: TRBV19; d_gene: TRBD2; j_gene: TRBJ2-5; abundance: many; len: 14; CDR3aa: CASMTSGSTETQYF; CDR3nt: TGTGCCAGCATGACTAGCGGGAGCACCGAGACCCAGTACTTC
v_gene: TRBV4-2; d_gene: TRBD2; j_gene: TRBJ2-3; abundance: few; len: 17; CDR3aa: CASSQAPTTSASDTQYF; CDR3nt: TGTGCCAGCAGCCAAGCCCCCACCACTAGCGCCTCAGATACGCAGTATTTT
v_gene: TRBV2; d_gene: .; j_gene: TRBJ1-4; abundance: many; len: 12; CDR3aa: CASSEEGGKLFF; CDR3nt: TGTGCCAGCAGTGAGGAGGGGGGGAAACTGTTTTTT
v_gene: TRBV5-4; d_gene: .; j_gene: TRBJ1-5; abundance: few; len: 16; CDR3aa: CASSQDTIRIDQPQHF; CDR3nt: TGTGCCAGCAGCCAAGATACTATCCGGATCGATCAGCCCCAGCATTTT
v_gene: TRBV6-5; d_gene: TRBD2; j_gene: TRBJ2-1; abundance: few; len: 16; CDR3aa: CASSYYTSGRADEQFF; CDR3nt: TGTGCCAGCAGTTACTATACTAGCGGGAGGGCGGATGAGCAGTTCTTC
v_gene: TRBV7-9; d_gene: TRBD2; j_gene: TRBJ2-1; abundance: .; len: 12; CDR3aa: CASSPLLAGVFF; CDR3nt: TGTGCCAGCAGCCCGTTACTAGCGGGAGTGTTCTTC
v_gene: TRBV7-2; d_gene: TRBD1; j_gene: TRBJ2-5; abundance: .; len: 16; CDR3aa: CASSPGQGARQETQYF; CDR3nt: TGTGCCAGCAGTCCGGGACAGGGGGCCCGGCAGGAGACCCAGTACTTC
v_gene: TRBV27; d_gene: .; j_gene: TRBJ2-1; abundance: .; len: 15; CDR3aa: CASSLEVTSYNEQFF; CDR3nt: TGTGCCAGCAGTTTAGAAGTCACCTCCTACAATGAGCAGTTCTTC
v_gene: TRBV7-2; d_gene: TRBD2; j_gene: TRBJ2-4; abundance: many; len: 15; CDR3aa: CASSLRGLVVNIQYF; CDR3nt: TGTGCCAGCAGCCTCCGTGGACTAGTGGTAAACATTCAGTACTTC
v_gene: TRBV14; d_gene: TRBD1; j_gene: TRBJ2-5; abundance: .; len: 16; CDR3aa: CASSLLPGQGQETQYF; CDR3nt: TGTGCCAGCAGCCTGCTTCCGGGACAGGGTCAAGAGACCCAGTACTTC
v_gene: TRBV28; d_gene: TRBD2; j_gene: TRBJ2-7; abundance: few; len: 13; CDR3aa: CAGNSGRVSEQYF; CDR3nt: TGTGCCGGAAATAGCGGGAGAGTATCCGAGCAGTACTTC
v_gene: TRBV9; d_gene: TRBD2; j_gene: TRBJ2-3; abundance: few; len: 15; CDR3aa: CASSVLAGGTDTQYF; CDR3nt: TGTGCCAGCAGCGTCCTAGCGGGTGGCACAGATACGCAGTATTTT
v_gene: TRBV14; d_gene: .; j_gene: TRBJ1-2; abundance: .; len: 15; CDR3aa: CASSQGLAAYYGYTF; CDR3nt: TGTGCCAGCAGCCAAGGACTGGCAGCCTACTATGGCTACACCTTC
v_gene: TRBV7-2; d_gene: TRBD2; j_gene: TRBJ2-3; abundance: .; len: 14; CDR3aa: CASTGGRAEDTQYF; CDR3nt: TGTGCCAGCACCGGGGGGAGGGCAGAAGATACGCAGTATTTT
v_gene: TRBV18; d_gene: .; j_gene: TRBJ1-1; abundance: few; len: 17; CDR3aa: CASSPSFRSGVSTEAFF; CDR3nt: TGTGCCAGCTCTCCCTCTTTTCGTAGCGGGGTGAGCACTGAAGCTTTCTTT
v_gene: TRBV5-1; d_gene: .; j_gene: TRBJ1-1; abundance: few; len: 15; CDR3aa: CASSLDGDRGTEAFF; CDR3nt: TGCGCCAGCAGCTTGGATGGGGATCGAGGAACGGAAGCTTTCTTT
v_gene: TRBV10-3; d_gene: .; j_gene: TRBJ1-5; abundance: many; len: 15; CDR3aa: CAISELPESILSQHF; CDR3nt: TGTGCCATCAGTGAACTTCCGGAGTCGATACTAAGCCAGCATTTT
v_gene: TRBV19; d_gene: .; j_gene: TRBJ2-5; abundance: few; len: 13; CDR3aa: CASGVMRQETQYF; CDR3nt: TGTGCCAGTGGGGTGATGAGGCAAGAGACCCAGTACTTC
v_gene: TRBV18; d_gene: .; j_gene: TRBJ2-7; abundance: few; len: 12; CDR3aa: CASSQGQFEQYF; CDR3nt: TGTGCCAGCTCTCAAGGGCAGTTCGAGCAGTACTTC
v_gene: TRBV19; d_gene: TRBD2; j_gene: TRBJ2-3; abundance: few; len: 17; CDR3aa: CASSEQRGRAGTDTQYF; CDR3nt: TGTGCCAGTAGTGAACAAAGAGGGAGGGCCGGGACAGATACGCAGTATTTT
v_gene: TRBV7-2; d_gene: TRBD1; j_gene: TRBJ1-2; abundance: .; len: 15; CDR3aa: CASTPGTVRIYGYTF; CDR3nt: TGTGCCAGCACCCCAGGGACAGTCCGAATCTATGGCTACACCTTC
v_gene: TRBV7-2; d_gene: .; j_gene: TRBJ2-5; abundance: few; len: 15; CDR3aa: CASSNRQGGEETQYF; CDR3nt: TGCGCCAGCAGCAACCGACAGGGAGGGGAAGAGACCCAGTACTTC
v_gene: TRBV4-2; d_gene: .; j_gene: TRBJ2-1; abundance: many; len: 15; CDR3aa: CASSLKDSSYNEQFF; CDR3nt: TGTGCCAGCAGCCTTAAGGACAGCTCCTACAATGAGCAGTTCTTC
v_gene: TRBV7-9; d_gene: .; j_gene: TRBJ1-3; abundance: .; len: 13; CDR3aa: CASSSGSGNTIYF; CDR3nt: TGTGCCAGCAGCTCGGGGTCTGGAAACACCATATATTTT